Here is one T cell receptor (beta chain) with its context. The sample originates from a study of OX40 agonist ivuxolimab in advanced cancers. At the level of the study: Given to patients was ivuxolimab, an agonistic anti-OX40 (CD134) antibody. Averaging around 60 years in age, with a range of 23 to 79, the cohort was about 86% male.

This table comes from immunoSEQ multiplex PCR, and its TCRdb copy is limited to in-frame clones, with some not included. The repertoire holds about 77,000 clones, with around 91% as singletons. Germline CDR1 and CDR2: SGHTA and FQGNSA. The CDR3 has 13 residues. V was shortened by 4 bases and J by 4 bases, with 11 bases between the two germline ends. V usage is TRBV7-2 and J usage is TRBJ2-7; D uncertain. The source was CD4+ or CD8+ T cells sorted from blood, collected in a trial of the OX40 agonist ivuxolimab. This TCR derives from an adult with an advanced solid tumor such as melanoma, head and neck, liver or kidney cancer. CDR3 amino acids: CASSSLERYEQYF. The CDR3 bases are TGTGCCAGCAGCTCCCTGGAGAGGTACGAGCAGTACTTC.